This TCR beta chain was identified in a study of post-analysis software for immune sequencing data. The library was made from cDNA and included unique molecular identifiers. TCRdb itself ran the PCR reads through MiXCR, one entry per CDR3 protein. The sample comprises about 430,000 distinct CDR3 sequences, over 30% of which are singletons, and less than 10% rests with the top ten. Study-wide findings and caveats: Significantly lower normalized Chao1 diversity was seen in multiple sclerosis patients than in controls. Several TRBV segments were more frequent in patients than controls; TRBV5-6, TRBV5-1 and TRBV20-1 belonged to this group. Pronounced co-clustering by F measure was evident among identically batched samples.

This clonotype was recorded at least ten times. The antigen is not known. A junction end diverges from the germline sequence, so it may reflect a read error. The CDR3 sequence is 15 residues long. The germline V gene encodes CDR1 SQVTM and CDR2 ANQGSEA. The clonotype was recovered from a girl aged 2 to 10 with multiple sclerosis. The rearrangement joins TRBV29-1 to TRBJ2-1; D might be TRBD1 (5 bases). The sample consisted of blood. CDR3: CSVEDRTNNYNEQFF. CDR3 coding DNA: TGCAGCGTCGAAGACAGAACTAACAACTACAATGAGCAGTTCTTC.